Listed below are T cell receptor beta chains from one sample, sequenced in a study of T cell repertoires in cytomegalovirus infection. TCRdb re-called the reads through MiXCR, storing one row per CDR3 protein. Here the sample spans more than 400,000 distinct CDR3 sequences, approximately 26% being singletons. Sequenced input: PBMCs. These TCRs come from a human donor in good health (CMV status not recorded). Some clones in this sample may be carry-over from other donors' samples. CDR3s include the opening cysteine and the closing phenylalanine or tryptophan. The D gene is left open where the match is weak. Size tells how often a clone was seen (once, few, many) or the class of an expanded clone, and some rows leave it out.

V: TRBV6-5
J: TRBJ2-2
size: NA
D: TRBD2
CDR3: CASSPLKREGRTGELFF
DNA: TGTGCCAGCAGTCCCCTAAAGCGGGAGGGCCGCACCGGGGAGCTGTTTTTT

V: TRBV7-2
J: TRBJ2-3
size: many
D: TRBD1
CDR3: CASSADRVSTDTQYF
DNA: TGTGCCAGCAGCGCGGACAGGGTCTCGACAGATACGCAGTATTTT

V: TRBV7-3
J: TRBJ2-7
size: NA
D: NA
CDR3: CASSIRRTTWEQYF
DNA: TGTGCCAGCAGCATAAGGAGGACCACCTGGGAGCAGTACTTC

V: TRBV6-1
J: TRBJ2-3
size: NA
D: NA
CDR3: CASRAPGRLIDTQYF
DNA: TGTGCCAGCAGGGCACCGGGACGACTAATAGATACGCAGTATTTT

V: TRBV6-1
J: TRBJ2-4
size: few
D: TRBD2
CDR3: CASSETFSGTLAKNIQYF
DNA: TGTGCCAGCAGTGAAACCTTTAGCGGGACCTTAGCCAAAAACATTCAGTACTTC

V: TRBV7-2
J: TRBJ2-1
size: many
D: NA
CDR3: CASSLGGSAFEQFF
DNA: TGTGCCAGCAGTTTAGGGGGGAGTGCTTTCGAGCAGTTCTTC

V: TRBV4-2
J: TRBJ2-2
size: NA
D: NA
CDR3: CASSQRTHPDTGELFF
DNA: TGTGCCAGCAGCCAGAGGACACACCCCGACACCGGGGAGCTGTTTTTT

V: TRBV29-1
J: TRBJ2-3
size: NA
D: TRBD2
CDR3: CSVGVGTSGTDTQYF
DNA: TGCAGCGTGGGTGTCGGTACTAGCGGCACAGATACGCAGTATTTT

V: TRBV6-2/TRBV6-3
J: TRBJ1-6
size: few
D: TRBD1
CDR3: CASRSGGGVPLHF
DNA: TGTGCCAGCAGATCAGGGGGCGGCGTACCCCTCCACTTT

V: TRBV10-2
J: TRBJ2-1
size: NA
D: TRBD2
CDR3: CASTAFSGTRNEQFF
DNA: TGCGCCAGCACAGCATTCTCCGGGACTAGAAATGAGCAGTTCTTC

V: TRBV12-3/TRBV12-4
J: TRBJ2-1
size: few
D: NA
CDR3: CASSSQGRNEQFF
DNA: TGTGCCAGCAGTTCCCAAGGGAGAAATGAGCAGTTCTTC

V: TRBV29-1
J: TRBJ2-1
size: NA
D: TRBD1
CDR3: CSVDGQGRYNEQFF
DNA: TGCAGCGTTGACGGACAGGGCCGGTACAATGAGCAGTTCTTC

V: TRBV7-6
J: TRBJ1-1
size: few
D: TRBD1
CDR3: CASSLAPGAGGTEAFF
DNA: TGTGCCAGCAGCTTAGCCCCCGGGGCAGGGGGCACTGAAGCTTTCTTT

V: TRBV30
J: TRBJ1-2
size: few
D: TRBD1
CDR3: CAWSSQGAYGYTF
DNA: TGTGCCTGGAGTTCTCAGGGGGCGTATGGCTACACCTTC

V: TRBV7-2
J: TRBJ1-1
size: many
D: NA
CDR3: CASSPHPTGREAFF
DNA: TGTGCCAGCAGCCCACACCCCACAGGGAGGGAAGCTTTCTTT

V: TRBV7-2
J: TRBJ2-7
size: NA
D: TRBD2
CDR3: CASSLQASGGPYEQYF
DNA: TGTGCCAGCAGTCTGCAGGCTAGCGGGGGACCCTACGAGCAGTACTTC

V: TRBV4-1
J: TRBJ1-4
size: few
D: TRBD1
CDR3: CASSQIGQGASTNEKLFF
DNA: TGCGCCAGCAGCCAAATCGGCCAGGGGGCATCAACTAATGAAAAACTGTTTTTT

V: TRBV6-1
J: TRBJ1-2
size: NA
D: NA
CDR3: CASSDEVSYGYTF
DNA: TGTGCCAGCAGTGACGAGGTTAGCTATGGCTACACCTTC